Following are 21 T cell receptor beta chains from one sample sequenced in a study of control samples from healthy donors and cancer patients. Assay: immunoSEQ multiplex PCR; the TCRdb copy retains only in-frame clones and omits some. The profile shows under 200,000 clones, 75% to 95% of them singletons. Material for sequencing was blood. These receptors all come from a woman in her 30s in good health.

The chain joins TRBV3-1 (or the pseudogene TRBV3-2) to TRBJ1-1, with 9 bases fitting TRBD1. Germline V gene sequence: CDR1 LGHDT, CDR2 YNNKEL (reference sequence). With 6 bases clipped from V and 1 base from J, the junction kept 6 bases outside the gene matches. CDR3 length: 15 amino acids. The CDR3 region is CASRGLQGANTEAFF. The CDR3 nucleotides are TGTGCCAGCAGGGGCCTACAGGGGGCGAACACTGAAGCTTTCTTT.

This chain joins TRBV14 and TRBJ2-3, with D possibly TRBD1 on 6 matching bases. The germline V and J ends were trimmed by 1 base and 1 base, with 9 bases remaining between them. Per the germline V gene, CDR1 is SGHDN and CDR2 is FVKESK. This CDR3 spans 15 amino acids. The chain's CDR3 is CASSQAGAGTDTQYF. CDR3 bases: TGTGCCAGCAGCCAAGCAGGGGCCGGCACAGATACGCAGTATTTT.

This clone appeared once. This chain uses TRBV19 with TRBJ1-2; D unresolved. The CDR3 sequence is 13 residues long. V dropped 0 bases and J dropped 5 bases, with 7 bases sitting between them. The germline V gene has CDR1 LNHDA and CDR2 SQIVND (reference sequence). The CDR3 sequence is CASSIDRGYGYTF. Written as DNA, the CDR3 is TGTGCCAGTAGTATAGACAGAGGATATGGCTACACCTTC.

This chain links TRBV11-3 with TRBJ2-1; 10 bases line up with TRBD2. Germline loops: CDR1 SGHNT, CDR2 YENEEA. Trimming cost V 6 bases and J 6 bases; bases outside gene matches: 2. There are 13 residues in the CDR3. The CDR3 here is CASRASGSNEQFF. For the CDR3, the DNA is TGTGCCAGCAGGGCTAGCGGGAGCAATGAGCAGTTCTTC.

This clone was counted between two and nine times. V and J are TRBV19 and TRBJ2-3, with 8 bases fitting TRBD2. Per germline, CDR1 LNHDA and CDR2 SQIVND (reference sequence). Trimming cost V 3 bases and J 3 bases; bases outside gene matches: 2. The CDR3 length is 14 residues. As DNA, the CDR3 is TGTGCCAGTAGTATCATAGCGGGAACAGATACGCAGTATTTT. This sequence encodes CASSIIAGTDTQYF. The full variable domain, its missing parts supplied by reference TRBV19 and TRBJ2-3, is DGGITQSPKYLFRKEGQNVTLSCEQNLNHDAMYWYRQDPGQGLRLIYYSQIVNDFQKGDIAEGYSVSREKKESFPLTVTSAQKNPTAFYLCASSIIAGTDTQYFGPGTRLTVL.

The chain links TRBV2 to TRBJ1-2; tentative D call: TRBD1 (6 bases). Germline assignment: CDR1 SNHLY and CDR2 FYNNEI. Trimming took off 1 base at V and 4 bases at J, with 10 bases between the two ends. CDR3 length equals 14 residues. The CDR3 here is CASSEVRGFYGYTF. The CDR3 DNA follows: TGTGCCAGCAGTGAAGTGAGGGGGTTCTATGGCTACACCTTC.

V usage is TRBV9 and J usage is TRBJ1-4; D possibly corresponds to TRBD1 (5 bases). The CDR3 is made up of 14 amino acids. Germline V lookup: CDR1 SGDLS, CDR2 YYNGEE. V lost 2 bases and J lost 2, with 7 bases in between. CDR3 coding DNA: TGTGCCAGCAGCGTGTCAGGGACTAATGAAAAACTGTTTTTT. Amino acids: CASSVSGTNEKLFF. The full variable domain, rest sourced from reference TRBV9 and TRBJ1-4, is DSGVTQTPKHLITATGQRVTLRCSPRSGDLSVYWYQQSLDQGLQFLIQYYNGEERAKGNILERFSAQQFPDLHSELNLSSLELGDSALYFCASSVSGTNEKLFFGSGTQLSVL.

The J gene is TRBJ2-4, the V gene TRBV6-1; D not resolved. The CDR3 is 14 amino acids. Germline CDR1 MNHNS, CDR2 SASEGT. V lost 1 base and J lost 1, with 5 bases in between. CDR3 DNA: TGTGCCAGCAGTGAAGATAGGGCCAAAAACATTCAGTACTTC. The encoded protein is CASSEDRAKNIQYF.

The chain recombines TRBV6-5 with TRBJ1-4; 7 bases fit TRBD1. Germline V gene sequence: CDR1 MNHEY, CDR2 SVGAGI. V shed 6 bases, J shed 1 base, and the junction held 2 bases outside the gene matches. The CDR3 has 14 residues. The CDR3 coding sequence is TGTGCCAGCAGGAGACAGGGAACTAATGAAAAACTGTTTTTT. Translated: CASRRQGTNEKLFF.

The genes are TRBV19 and TRBJ2-2; D ambiguous. Per germline, CDR1 LNHDA and CDR2 SQIVND (reference sequence). The CDR3 is made up of 13 amino acids. V shed 3 bases and J shed 4 bases, with 6 bases lying between them. CDR3 nucleotides: TGTGCCAGTAGTATGGTGGTCACCGGGGAGCTGTTTTTT. The encoded protein is CASSMVVTGELFF.

The rearrangement joins TRBV7-3 to TRBJ2-1, with D unresolved. CDR1 and CDR2 from the germline V gene are SGHTA and FQGTGA. The CDR3 extends over 15 amino acids. The V and J ends lost 2 bases and 0 bases respectively, with 8 bases between them. CDR3: CASSLQPFSYNEQFF. The CDR3 DNA is TGTGCCAGCAGCTTACAACCTTTCTCCTACAATGAGCAGTTCTTC. The entire variable domain, with the rest obtained from reference TRBV7-3 and TRBJ2-1, is as follows: GAGVSQTPSNKVTEKGKYVELRCDPISGHTALYWYRQSLGQGPEFLIYFQGTGAADDSGLPNDRFFAVRPEGSVSTLKIQRTERGDSAVYLCASSLQPFSYNEQFFGPGTRLTVL.

V usage is TRBV11-3 and J usage is TRBJ1-2, with D perhaps matching TRBD1 (5 bases). Trimming shortened V by 0 bases and J by 8 bases, and 7 bases separated the two germline ends. Germline loops: CDR1 SGHNT, CDR2 YENEEA. This CDR3 has 12 residues. The CDR3: CASSLDGGGYTF. CDR3 coding DNA: TGTGCCAGCAGCTTAGATGGGGGAGGCTACACCTTC.

The chain recombines TRBV7-8 with TRBJ2-2, with D uncertain. Germline assignment: CDR1 SGHVS and CDR2 FQNEAQ. V lost 0 bases, J lost 2 bases, and 7 bases lay in between. The CDR3 consists of 15 residues. The CDR3, as DNA: TGTGCCAGCAGCTTAGCTCAGAGAAACACCGGGGAGCTGTTTTTT. Protein sequence: CASSLAQRNTGELFF.

V and J are TRBV6-1 and TRBJ2-7, with 7 bases fitting TRBD1. Trimming removed 1 base from V and 5 bases from J; junction bases left unmatched: 5. CDR3 length: 14 amino acids. Looked up from germline, CDR1 is MNHNS and CDR2 is SASEGT. CDR3 protein: CASSEGEGADEQYF. The CDR3 DNA reads as TGTGCCAGCAGTGAAGGAGAGGGGGCCGACGAGCAGTACTTC.

This chain joins TRBV10-1 and TRBJ1-5, with 8 bases aligning to TRBD1. V lost 5 bases, J lost 7 bases, and 7 bases stayed unmatched. Germline-derived CDR1 and CDR2 are WNHNN and SYGVQD (reference sequence). The CDR3 has 14 residues. CDR3 amino acids: CASSSDRGRQPQHF. CDR3 in DNA: TGCGCCAGCAGTTCCGACAGGGGCCGCCAGCCCCAGCATTTT.

This clone occurred a few times. The rearrangement links TRBV6-5 to TRBJ1-3; D is unresolved. Germline V gene sequence: CDR1 MNHEY, CDR2 SVGAGI. V was shortened by 6 bases and J by 0 bases, with 12 bases between the two germline ends. CDR3 size: 15 residues. The CDR3 region is CASSRDAPSGNTIYF. CDR3 DNA: TGTGCCAGCAGCCGTGACGCTCCCTCTGGAAACACCATATATTTT.

The chain employs TRBV7-2 and TRBJ2-5; D unresolved. V gave up 1 base and J gave up 2 bases, with 5 bases separating them. CDR1 SGHTA and CDR2 FQGNSA come from the germline V gene. This CDR3 contains 13 residues. CDR3 coding DNA: TGTGCCAGCAGCTTAGAGCGACAAGAGACCCAGTACTTC. The encoded protein is CASSLERQETQYF.

This clone was detected once. The chain carries TRBV5-6 and TRBJ2-3; 10 bases are a match to TRBD2. Trimming took 0 bases from V and 5 from J; bases not matched to a gene: 3. CDR1 is SGHDT and CDR2 is YYEEEE in the germline V gene. The CDR3 sequence is 15 residues long. The CDR3 DNA sequence: TGTGCCAGCAGCTTGGTCCTAGCGGGAGTAGATACGCAGTATTTT. The encoded protein is CASSLVLAGVDTQYF.

This chain joins TRBV19 and TRBJ1-4; 9 bases match TRBD1. Trimming at V came to 10 bases and at J to 7 bases, leaving 4 bases not matched to a gene. The CDR3 runs to 12 residues. Germline CDR1 LNHDA, CDR2 SQIVND (reference sequence). The DNA of the CDR3 is TGTGCCACACGGGACAGGGTTGAAAAACTGTTTTTT. Translating it yields CATRDRVEKLFF.

The chain combines TRBV7-9 with TRBJ2-2, with D possibly being TRBD1 or TRBD2 (5 bases each). The germline V gene has CDR1 SEHNR and CDR2 FQNEAQ (reference sequence). V gave up 1 base and J gave up 0 bases, with 6 bases separating them. CDR3 length: 15 amino acids. The CDR3 sequence: CASSLGGTNTGELFF. In nucleotides, the CDR3 is TGTGCCAGCAGCTTAGGGGGGACGAACACCGGGGAGCTGTTTTTT.

The chain links TRBV11-1 to TRBJ2-5, with D perhaps TRBD1 (6 bases). The CDR3 covers 14 residues. The germline V gene encodes CDR1 SGHAT and CDR2 FQDESV (reference sequence). V gave up 7 bases and J gave up 0 bases, with 12 bases separating them. The CDR3 spells CASTRGRHQETQYF. The CDR3 nucleotides read TGTGCCAGCACCAGGGGTCGGCACCAAGAGACCCAGTACTTC.